These 22 T cell receptor beta chains came from one sample sequenced in a study of blood T cell repertoires in COVID-19. The protocol was immunoSEQ multiplex PCR, while the TCRdb copy is restricted to in-frame clones and leaves out a portion. The sample holds about 500,000 clones, about 91% seen once. The source material was peripheral blood. The receptors stem from a man younger than 30 with COVID-19, enrolled during active disease.

This chain joins TRBV3-1 (or the pseudogene TRBV3-2) and TRBJ2-5; D remains ambiguous. Germline-derived CDR1 and CDR2 are LGHDT and YNNKEL (reference sequence). The CDR3 has 15 residues. V lost 0 bases, J lost 2 bases, and 10 bases lay in between. The CDR3 protein is CASSQDPGLQETQYF. CDR3 bases: TGTGCCAGCAGCCAAGATCCGGGTCTGCAAGAGACCCAGTACTTC.

This chain joins TRBV4-2 and TRBJ2-1; D might be TRBD1 (5 bases). V was shortened by 0 bases and J by 2 bases, with 8 bases between the two germline ends. Germline V gives CDR1 LGHNA, CDR2 YNFKEQ. There are 15 residues in the CDR3. The CDR3 DNA sequence: TGTGCCAGCAGCCAAGATTTGACAGCCTACAATGAGCAGTTCTTC. As protein: CASSQDLTAYNEQFF.

V gene TRBV24-1 combines with J gene TRBJ2-1; 9 nucleotides line up with TRBD2. The CDR3 runs 17 residues. Per the germline V gene, CDR1 is KGHDR and CDR2 is SFDVKD. With V trimmed by 5 bases and J by 0 bases, 7 bases remained unmatched. The CDR3 bases are TGTGCCACCAGTGTGACGACTAGCGGTAGCTCCTACAATGAGCAGTTCTTC. This encodes CATSVTTSGSSYNEQFF.

This clone has just one count. V is TRBV7-9 and J is TRBJ2-5; tentative D call: TRBD1 (5 bases). Germline-derived CDR1 and CDR2 are SEHNR and FQNEAQ (reference sequence). The CDR3 is 17 residues long. V shed 5 bases and J shed 5 bases, with 24 bases lying between them. Here the CDR3 reads CASSPRSAGPPGETQYF. CDR3 coding DNA: TGTGCCAGCAGCCCGCGGTCGGCAGGGCCCCCCGGGGAGACCCAGTACTTC.

The V and J genes are TRBV5-4 and TRBJ2-3, with 7 positions matching TRBD1. There are 14 residues in the CDR3. With 4 bases clipped from V and 4 bases from J, the junction kept 6 bases outside the gene matches. The germline CDR1 and CDR2 sequences are SGHNT and YYREEE (reference sequence). The CDR3 reads CASSLRQGADTQYF. The CDR3 DNA reads as TGTGCCAGCAGCCTCCGACAGGGTGCAGATACGCAGTATTTT.

The V and J genes are TRBV19 and TRBJ2-7; 10 bases fit TRBD2. The trim removed 0 bases at V and 0 bases at J, leaving 8 bases unmatched. The CDR3 extends over 18 amino acids. The germline V gene has CDR1 LNHDA and CDR2 SQIVND (reference sequence). The CDR3 loop reads CASSIDLSTSGLSYEQYF. In DNA, the CDR3 is TGTGCCAGTAGTATAGATCTATCGACTAGCGGGCTCTCCTACGAGCAGTACTTC. Full variable domain (missing parts from reference TRBV19 and TRBJ2-7): DGGITQSPKYLFRKEGQNVTLSCEQNLNHDAMYWYRQDPGQGLRLIYYSQIVNDFQKGDIAEGYSVSREKKESFPLTVTSAQKNPTAFYLCASSIDLSTSGLSYEQYFGPGTRLTVT.

The chain uses TRBV5-4 and TRBJ2-3; 11 positions agree with TRBD2. Germline trimming cut 2 bases from V and 1 base from J; bases unmatched to any gene: 6. The CDR3 sequence is 17 residues long. Germline V gene lookup returns CDR1 SGHNT and CDR2 YYREEE (reference sequence). The CDR3 spells CASSFSGTSGGTDTQYF. CDR3 bases: TGTGCCAGCAGCTTTTCCGGGACTAGCGGCGGCACAGATACGCAGTATTTT.

The chain carries TRBV7-9 and TRBJ1-2, with 7 bases matching TRBD1. Germline V gives CDR1 SEHNR, CDR2 FQNEAQ (reference sequence). Germline trimming cut 2 bases from V and 2 bases from J; bases unmatched to any gene: 5. The CDR3 is 15 amino acids. The CDR3: CASSLLGQANYGYTF. The CDR3, as DNA: TGTGCCAGCAGCTTACTAGGACAGGCCAACTATGGCTACACCTTC.

J is TRBJ2-2 and V is TRBV9, with TRBD1 matching 7 bases. V lost 3 bases to trimming and J lost 6 bases; unmatched junction nucleotides: 5. Germline V gene lookup returns CDR1 SGDLS and CDR2 YYNGEE. The CDR3 runs 14 residues. This chain's CDR3 is CASSAIQGSGELFF. CDR3 coding DNA: TGTGCCAGCAGCGCAATACAGGGGTCCGGGGAGCTGTTTTTT.

A note on this clone: Other DNA sequences within the sample encode an identical CDR3. The genes are TRBV19 and TRBJ2-1; TRBD2 aligns across 10 bases. The CDR3 consists of 15 residues. V lost 3 bases and J lost 2; bases outside the gene matches: 1. CDR1 and CDR2 from the germline V gene are LNHDA and SQIVND (reference sequence). In DNA, the CDR3 is TGTGCCAGTAGTATTAGCGGGGGGCCCTACAATGAGCAGTTCTTC. This encodes CASSISGGPYNEQFF.

The rearrangement joins TRBV19 to TRBJ2-1; D unclear. Germline-derived CDR1 and CDR2 are LNHDA and SQIVND (reference sequence). V gave up 0 bases and J gave up 9 bases, with 15 bases separating them. CDR3 length: 15 amino acids. The CDR3 region has the DNA TGTGCCAGTAGTATAGATGGTGAAGGTCTAGGTGAGCAGTTCTTC. Translating it yields CASSIDGEGLGEQFF.

Only one count was recorded for this clone. The rearrangement uses TRBV6-5 and TRBJ2-1, with D possibly TRBD1 on 6 matching bases. Germline CDR1 and CDR2: MNHEY and SVGAGI. The CDR3 runs to 15 residues. Trimming shortened V by 2 bases and J by 1 base, and 9 bases separated the two germline ends. In DNA form, the CDR3 reads TGTGCCAGCAGTTACGGGCAGGGGTCCTACAATGAGCAGTTCTTC. Protein product: CASSYGQGSYNEQFF.

The chain carries TRBV7-9 and TRBJ2-2; no definite D call. The CDR3 consists of 15 residues. Germline CDR1 and CDR2: SEHNR and FQNEAQ (reference sequence). Trimming pared 1 base from V and 1 base from J, leaving 7 bases between. DNA for the CDR3: TGTGCCAGCAGCTTAGAATCCCGGAACACCGGGGAGCTGTTTTTT. The encoded protein is CASSLESRNTGELFF.

The V call is TRBV6-4, the J call TRBJ2-2, with 8 bases matching TRBD1. The CDR3 is made up of 15 amino acids. Germline values: CDR1 MRHNA, CDR2 SNTAGT. V shed 5 bases and J 0 bases; nucleotides not matched to a gene: 2. This CDR3 is CASSLTGANTGELFF. CDR3 sequence (DNA): TGTGCCAGCAGTCTGACAGGGGCGAACACCGGGGAGCTGTTTTTT.

This clone was counted at least ten times. This chain connects TRBV2 to TRBJ2-2; 11 positions agree with TRBD1. V shed 7 bases and J 1 base; nucleotides not matched to a gene: 5. The CDR3 is 16 amino acids. CDR1 SNHLY and CDR2 FYNNEI come from the germline V gene. Written as DNA, the CDR3 is TGTGCCAGCAAGTGGGACAGGGGGGGGAACACCGGGGAGCTGTTTTTT. Translation: CASKWDRGGNTGELFF.

V usage is TRBV6-6 and J usage is TRBJ2-7; D is possibly TRBD1 (6 bases). CDR1 and CDR2 from the germline V gene are MNHNY and SVGAGI (reference sequence). The CDR3 spans 13 residues. Trimming stripped 6 bases from V and 2 bases from J, with 11 bases between. CDR3 in DNA: TGTGCCAGCAGGGGGGCCCCTGCCTACGAGCAGTACTTC. Its protein is CASRGAPAYEQYF.

This sequence joins TRBV11-3 and TRBJ1-4; 7 positions agree with TRBD1. Germline V gene sequence: CDR1 SGHNT, CDR2 YENEEA. J lost 2 bases, V lost 5 bases, and 5 bases had no gene match. The CDR3 has 15 amino acids. The CDR3 loop reads CASSPGGSTNEKLFF. The CDR3 DNA reads TGTGCCAGCAGCCCAGGGGGATCGACTAATGAAAAACTGTTTTTT.

This sequence joins TRBV5-8 and TRBJ2-3, with 9 bases aligning to TRBD2. Germline lookup yields CDR1 SGHTS and CDR2 YDEGEE. The CDR3 covers 16 residues. The V segment lost 1 base and the J segment 4 bases; nucleotides outside the gene matches: 7. This CDR3 reads CASSLYAGGLSDTQYF. Written as DNA, the CDR3 is TGTGCCAGCAGCTTGTATGCGGGGGGGCTATCAGATACGCAGTATTTT.

The chain is built from TRBV5-1 and TRBJ2-7; D unresolved. Per the germline V gene, CDR1 is SGHRS and CDR2 is YFSETQ. Trimming took 4 bases from V and 5 from J, leaving 10 bases between them. The CDR3 is made up of 12 amino acids. In DNA, the CDR3 is TGCGCCAGCAGCCCAGGTGTGGACGAGCAGTACTTC. The encoded protein is CASSPGVDEQYF.

V and J are TRBV11-3 and TRBJ2-7; TRBD2 agrees at 7 bases. Trimming at V came to 2 bases and at J to 3 bases, leaving 7 bases not matched to a gene. CDR1 and CDR2 (germline): SGHNT, YENEEA. The CDR3 length is 15 residues. CDR3 sequence: CASSLYSGGSYEQYF. In DNA form, the CDR3 reads TGTGCCAGCAGCTTATATTCGGGCGGGAGCTACGAGCAGTACTTC. Full variable domain (outside the CDR3, taken from reference TRBV11-3 and TRBJ2-7): EAGVVQSPRYKIIEKKQPVAFWCNPISGHNTLYWYLQNLGQGPELLIRYENEEAVDDSQLPKDRFSAERLKGVDSTLKIQPAELGDSAVYLCASSLYSGGSYEQYFGPGTRLTVT.

This clone occurred a few times. The gene calls are TRBV5-5 and TRBJ2-2, with 13 bases fitting TRBD2. The J segment lost 1 base and the V segment lost 3 bases, leaving 3 bases of the junction unmatched. CDR3 length: 17 amino acids. In germline, CDR1 is SGHKS, CDR2 YYEKEE (reference sequence). CDR3 region: CASSSGTSGENTGELFF. The CDR3 region has the DNA TGTGCCAGCAGCTCCGGGACTAGCGGGGAGAACACCGGGGAGCTGTTTTTT.

The chain carries TRBV29-1 and TRBJ2-7, with D possibly TRBD1 on 6 matching bases. There are 12 residues in the CDR3. The V and J ends lost 6 bases and 3 bases respectively, with 12 bases between them. Per germline, CDR1 SQVTM and CDR2 ANQGSEA. The CDR3 coding sequence is TGCAGCGTCCAGGGGCAGATCTACGAGCAGTACTTC. Translation: CSVQGQIYEQYF.